Listed below are T cell receptor beta chains from one sample, sequenced in a study of neoadjuvant anti-PD-1 for oral cavity cancer. Clones were sequenced by immunoSEQ multiplex PCR, and TCRdb holds only the in-frame ones, with some missing. Of 55,000 to 75,000 clones listed, roughly 84% are singletons. The sequenced sample was PBMCs, obtained before nivolumab (anti-PD-1) treatment. Source of these receptors: a person aged 35 to 85 with oral cavity squamous cell carcinoma. Both conserved end residues are part of each CDR3. Each record gives: D gene, J gene, clone size, V gene, CDR3 protein, CDR3 DNA. D genes are given only for firm matches. Some rows mark clone size as missing; the rest say once, few, many or name a class of expanded clone.

D: -
J: TRBJ2-7
size: -
V: TRBV25-1
CDR3: CASSGQGPFAYEQYF
DNA: TGTGCCAGCAGTGGGCAGGGGCCCTTTGCCTACGAGCAGTACTTC

D: -
J: TRBJ2-7
size: -
V: TRBV30
CDR3: CAWDGSYEQYF
DNA: TGTGCCTGGGATGGGTCCTACGAGCAGTACTTC

D: TRBD1
J: TRBJ1-6
size: -
V: TRBV5-1
CDR3: CASSLGQAATSPLHF
DNA: TGCGCCAGCAGCTTAGGACAGGCCGCGACTTCACCCCTCCACTTT

D: -
J: TRBJ1-2
size: once
V: TRBV19
CDR3: CASRGTQGHGYTF
DNA: TGTGCCAGTAGAGGGACACAGGGCCATGGCTACACCTTC

D: -
J: TRBJ1-1
size: -
V: TRBV6-6
CDR3: CASSTPQGNTEAFF
DNA: TGTGCCAGCAGTACCCCCCAGGGGAACACTGAAGCTTTCTTT

D: TRBD1
J: TRBJ2-7
size: -
V: TRBV15
CDR3: CATSRDLTGGYEQYF
DNA: TGTGCCACCAGCAGAGATCTTACAGGGGGTTACGAGCAGTACTTC

D: -
J: TRBJ2-7
size: once
V: TRBV30
CDR3: CAWSVKPGGVSSEQYF
DNA: TGTGCCTGGAGTGTAAAGCCGGGCGGGGTCTCTTCCGAGCAGTACTTC

D: -
J: TRBJ1-3
size: -
V: TRBV30
CDR3: CAWSGGGGGNTIYF
DNA: TGTGCCTGGTCCGGGGGCGGTGGTGGAAACACCATATATTTT

D: -
J: TRBJ1-2
size: -
V: TRBV6-5
CDR3: CASTPGWTSNYGYTF
DNA: TGTGCCAGCACCCCGGGGTGGACGAGTAACTATGGCTACACCTTC

D: TRBD1
J: TRBJ2-7
size: -
V: TRBV13
CDR3: CASSPPGQGRDEQYF
DNA: TGTGCCAGCAGCCCCCCGGGACAGGGAAGGGACGAGCAGTACTTC

D: TRBD1
J: TRBJ1-1
size: -
V: TRBV5-1
CDR3: CASSSDRGVLNTEAFF
DNA: TGCGCCAGCAGCTCCGACAGGGGAGTATTGAACACTGAAGCTTTCTTT

D: -
J: TRBJ2-3
size: -
V: TRBV15
CDR3: CATREADTQYF
DNA: TGTGCCACCCGGGAAGCAGATACGCAGTATTTT

D: TRBD1
J: TRBJ2-1
size: -
V: TRBV29-1
CDR3: CSARQGALDEQFF
DNA: TGCAGCGCGAGACAGGGGGCTTTGGATGAGCAGTTCTTC

D: -
J: TRBJ1-2
size: -
V: TRBV15
CDR3: CATSTSPGPVYGYTF
DNA: TGTGCCACCAGCACCTCCCCGGGTCCCGTCTATGGCTACACCTTC

D: -
J: TRBJ2-2
size: once
V: TRBV19
CDR3: CASSMGLLGELFF
DNA: TGTGCCAGTAGTATGGGGCTCCTGGGGGAGCTGTTTTTT

D: TRBD1
J: TRBJ1-1
size: once
V: TRBV5-1
CDR3: CASSPGRTGGNTEAFF
DNA: TGCGCCAGCAGCCCCGGACGGACAGGAGGGAACACTGAAGCTTTCTTT

D: -
J: TRBJ2-3
size: -
V: TRBV29-1
CDR3: CSVEDARSSTDTQYF
DNA: TGCAGCGTTGAAGATGCACGGAGTAGCACAGATACGCAGTATTTT

D: -
J: TRBJ1-1
size: -
V: TRBV30
CDR3: CAWRGQGGPAFF
DNA: TGTGCCTGGAGAGGCCAGGGTGGACCAGCTTTCTTT

D: -
J: TRBJ2-3
size: -
V: TRBV28
CDR3: CASGDTQYF
DNA: TGTGCCAGCGGAGATACGCAGTATTTT

D: -
J: TRBJ2-3
size: few
V: TRBV7-2
CDR3: CASSRGGGMDTQYF
DNA: TGTGCCAGCAGCAGGGGGGGTGGGATGGATACGCAGTATTTT

D: -
J: TRBJ1-6
size: -
V: TRBV30
CDR3: CAWSEGQYSPLHF
DNA: TGTGCCTGGAGTGAGGGGCAATATTCACCCCTCCACTTT

D: -
J: TRBJ2-3
size: -
V: TRBV6-1
CDR3: CASSEMSAVTDTQYF
DNA: TGTGCCAGCAGTGAAATGAGCGCCGTCACAGATACGCAGTATTTT

D: TRBD1
J: TRBJ2-7
size: -
V: TRBV14
CDR3: CASSPLPGQGLYEQYF
DNA: TGTGCCAGCAGCCCTCTCCCGGGACAGGGGCTCTACGAGCAGTACTTC

D: -
J: TRBJ2-7
size: -
V: TRBV9
CDR3: CASSVEGRGGTLHF
DNA: TGTGCCAGCAGCGTAGAAGGTCGCGGAGGGACACTTCACTTC

D: TRBD1
J: TRBJ1-3
size: -
V: TRBV11-2
CDR3: CASSLDGTGVDTIYF
DNA: TGTGCCAGCAGCTTAGACGGGACAGGGGTGGACACCATATATTTT

D: TRBD1
J: TRBJ1-1
size: once
V: TRBV14
CDR3: CASSHATGQGRTEAFF
DNA: TGTGCCAGCAGCCACGCTACGGGACAGGGCCGAACTGAAGCTTTCTTT

D: -
J: TRBJ1-2
size: -
V: TRBV6-6
CDR3: CASSSEAGGYTF
DNA: TGTGCCAGCAGTTCCGAAGCAGGTGGCTACACCTTC

D: -
J: TRBJ2-7
size: -
V: TRBV5-1
CDR3: CASSGGHPSDEQYF
DNA: TGCGCCAGCAGCGGAGGACACCCTTCTGACGAGCAGTACTTC

D: -
J: TRBJ2-6
size: once
V: TRBV2
CDR3: CASSPGSGANVLTF
DNA: TGTGCCAGCAGTCCAGGCTCTGGGGCCAACGTCCTGACTTTC

D: -
J: TRBJ1-1
size: -
V: TRBV5-6
CDR3: CASSLKVQTLEAFF
DNA: TGTGCCAGCAGCTTAAAGGTACAGACCCTAGAAGCTTTCTTT

D: TRBD1
J: TRBJ1-1
size: -
V: TRBV5-1
CDR3: CASSLEVQGGTEAFF
DNA: TGCGCCAGCAGCTTGGAGGTGCAGGGGGGCACTGAAGCTTTCTTT

D: -
J: TRBJ2-1
size: -
V: TRBV27
CDR3: CASSLWDGPQREQFF
DNA: TGTGCCAGCAGTTTATGGGACGGGCCCCAAAGAGAGCAGTTCTTC

D: -
J: TRBJ1-5
size: few
V: TRBV9
CDR3: CASSPGGDGSNQPQHF
DNA: TGTGCCAGCAGCCCGGGGGGAGACGGTAGCAATCAGCCCCAGCATTTT

D: TRBD2
J: TRBJ2-7
size: -
V: TRBV7-2
CDR3: CASSLRVAGGVYEQYF
DNA: TGTGCCAGCAGCTTGAGAGTAGCGGGGGGGGTCTACGAGCAGTACTTC

D: -
J: TRBJ1-1
size: -
V: TRBV6-1
CDR3: CASTERAGVTEAFF
DNA: TGTGCCAGCACCGAAAGAGCAGGGGTCACTGAAGCTTTCTTT

D: TRBD1
J: TRBJ2-7
size: -
V: TRBV7-8
CDR3: CASSLRGTGGYEQYF
DNA: TGTGCCAGCAGCTTGAGGGGGACAGGGGGCTACGAGCAGTACTTC

D: TRBD2
J: TRBJ2-1
size: -
V: TRBV2
CDR3: CASSPSAGGYNEQFF
DNA: TGTGCCAGCAGTCCGTCAGCGGGAGGTTACAATGAGCAGTTCTTC

D: TRBD1
J: TRBJ1-1
size: -
V: TRBV6-1
CDR3: CASPPRTGGTEAFF
DNA: TGTGCCAGCCCGCCTAGGACAGGGGGCACTGAAGCTTTCTTT

D: -
J: TRBJ1-4
size: -
V: TRBV30
CDR3: CAWSVGGVNEKLFF
DNA: TGTGCCTGGAGTGTCGGGGGGGTTAATGAAAAACTGTTTTTT

D: -
J: TRBJ1-2
size: -
V: TRBV19
CDR3: CASSIGTGYTF
DNA: TGTGCCAGTAGTATAGGGACCGGCTACACCTTC